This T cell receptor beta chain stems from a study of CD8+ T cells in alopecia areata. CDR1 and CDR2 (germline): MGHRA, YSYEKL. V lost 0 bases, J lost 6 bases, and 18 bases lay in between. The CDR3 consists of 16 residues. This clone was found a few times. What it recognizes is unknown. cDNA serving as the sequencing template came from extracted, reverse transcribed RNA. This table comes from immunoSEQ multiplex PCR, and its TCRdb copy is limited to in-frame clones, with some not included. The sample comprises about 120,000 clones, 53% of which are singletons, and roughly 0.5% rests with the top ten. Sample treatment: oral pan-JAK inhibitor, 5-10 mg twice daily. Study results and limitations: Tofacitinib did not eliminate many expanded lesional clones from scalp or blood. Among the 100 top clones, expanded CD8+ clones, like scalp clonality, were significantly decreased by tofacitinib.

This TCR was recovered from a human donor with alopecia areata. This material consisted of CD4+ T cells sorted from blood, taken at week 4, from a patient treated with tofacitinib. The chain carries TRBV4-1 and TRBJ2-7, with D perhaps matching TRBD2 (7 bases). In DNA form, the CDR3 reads TGCGCCAGCAGCCAAGAGAGTAGAGGGCGGGGGCCCGAGCAGTACTTC. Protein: CASSQESRGRGPEQYF.